This TCR beta chain was retrieved from a study of T cell responses to AZD1222 COVID-19 vaccine. Notes on the study in general: Compared with day 0, the breadth and depth of the Spike-specific TCR repertoire rose significantly after two doses of AZD1222. Scientists sampled the repertoires only once the peak T cell response had passed. Nearly half of the spike-specific TCRs reportedly recognize variant regions that carry no mutations. Most donors were white British and more were female, and clonal diversity was possibly underestimated.

Here immunoSEQ multiplex PCR was the method, and the copy in TCRdb shows in-frame clones only, minus some. The sample holds tens of thousands of clones, 70% to 90% seen once. V was trimmed by 0 bases and J by 10 bases, leaving 27 bases between them. The CDR3 has 19 residues. The germline CDR1 and CDR2 sequences are MGHRA and YSYEKL. This clone was counted once. Its target is unknown. The chain couples TRBV4-1 to TRBJ1-4, with D unclear. The receptor's source is an adult in good health. This material consisted of peripheral blood, taken on day 0 of AZD1222 vaccination. CDR3 loop: CASSQDPSLVGETRRKLFF. CDR3 coding DNA: TGCGCCAGCAGCCAAGATCCAAGTCTCGTTGGGGAGACTCGTAGAAAACTGTTTTTT.